The source of this T cell receptor (beta chain) is a study of identical twins. TCRdb passed the 5' RACE reads through MiXCR, listing each CDR3 protein once. Of around 300,000 distinct CDR3 sequences listed, under 9.5% are singletons. This CDR3 is 14 amino acids long. The junction had 4 bases not matched to a gene; V was cut back by 5 bases and J by 0 bases. The germline gives CDR1 SQVTM, CDR2 ANQGSEA. The same sample was also used in a study of yellow fever vaccine responses in identical twins.

The TCR was taken from a young woman in good health. This chain links TRBV29-1 with TRBJ1-5; 7 bases map to TRBD1. The sample was memory (CD45RO+) T cells sorted from blood. In nucleotides, the CDR3 is TGCAGCGTTACCGGGACAGATAGCAATCAGCCCCAGCATTTT. It is translated as CSVTGTDSNQPQHF.